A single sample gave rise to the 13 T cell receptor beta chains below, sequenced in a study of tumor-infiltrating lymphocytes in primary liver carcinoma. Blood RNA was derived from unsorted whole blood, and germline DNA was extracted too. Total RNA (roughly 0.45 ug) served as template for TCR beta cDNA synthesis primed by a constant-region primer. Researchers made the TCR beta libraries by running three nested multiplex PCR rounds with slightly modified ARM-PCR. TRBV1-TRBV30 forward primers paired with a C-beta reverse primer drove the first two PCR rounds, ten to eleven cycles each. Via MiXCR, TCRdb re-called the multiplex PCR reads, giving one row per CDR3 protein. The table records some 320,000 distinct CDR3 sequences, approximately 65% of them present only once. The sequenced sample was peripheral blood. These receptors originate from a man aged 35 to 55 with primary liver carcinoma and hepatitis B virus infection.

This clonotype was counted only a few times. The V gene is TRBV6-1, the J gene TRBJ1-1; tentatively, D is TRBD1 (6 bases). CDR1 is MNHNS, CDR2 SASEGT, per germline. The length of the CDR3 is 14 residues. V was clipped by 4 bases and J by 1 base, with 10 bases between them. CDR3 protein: CASSADRRNTEAFF. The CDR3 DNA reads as TGTGCCAGCAGTGCAGACAGGAGGAACACTGAAGCTTTCTTT.

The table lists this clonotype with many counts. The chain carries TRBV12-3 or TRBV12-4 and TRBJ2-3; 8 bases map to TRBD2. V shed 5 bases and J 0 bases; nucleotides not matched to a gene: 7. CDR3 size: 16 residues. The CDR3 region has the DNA TGTGCCAGCAGTGCCGGACTAGCTGCTAGCACAGATACGCAGTATTTT. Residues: CASSAGLAASTDTQYF.

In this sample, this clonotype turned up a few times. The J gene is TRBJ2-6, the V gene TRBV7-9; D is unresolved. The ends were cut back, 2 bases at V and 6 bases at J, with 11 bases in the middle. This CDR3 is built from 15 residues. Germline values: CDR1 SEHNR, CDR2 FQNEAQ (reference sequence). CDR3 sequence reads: CASSLYSSVANVLTF. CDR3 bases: TGTGCCAGCAGCTTATACAGTTCAGTGGCCAACGTCCTGACTTTC.

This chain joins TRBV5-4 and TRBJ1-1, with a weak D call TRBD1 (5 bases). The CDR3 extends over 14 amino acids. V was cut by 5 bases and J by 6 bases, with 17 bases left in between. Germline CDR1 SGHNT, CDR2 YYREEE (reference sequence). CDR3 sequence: CASSPVGWGAEAFF. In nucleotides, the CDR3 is TGTGCCAGCAGTCCCGTAGGATGGGGCGCTGAAGCTTTCTTT.

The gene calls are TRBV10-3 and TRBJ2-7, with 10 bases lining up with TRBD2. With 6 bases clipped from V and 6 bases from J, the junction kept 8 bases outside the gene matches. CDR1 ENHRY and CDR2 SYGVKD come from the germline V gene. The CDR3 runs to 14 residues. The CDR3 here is CAISLAGVELEQYF. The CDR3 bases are TGTGCCATCAGCCTAGCGGGAGTCGAGCTCGAGCAGTACTTC.

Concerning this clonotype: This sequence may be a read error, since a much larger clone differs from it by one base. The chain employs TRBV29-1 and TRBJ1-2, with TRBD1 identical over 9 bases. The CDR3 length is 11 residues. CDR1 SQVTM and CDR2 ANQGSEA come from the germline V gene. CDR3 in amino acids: CSVPDRGGYIF. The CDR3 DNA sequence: TGCAGCGTTCCGGACAGGGGCGGCTACATCTTC.

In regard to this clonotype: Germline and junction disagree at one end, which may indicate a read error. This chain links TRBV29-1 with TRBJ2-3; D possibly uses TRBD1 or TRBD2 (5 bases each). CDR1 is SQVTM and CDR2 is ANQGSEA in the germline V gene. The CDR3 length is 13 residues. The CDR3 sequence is CSVLIGSTGTQYF. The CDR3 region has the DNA TGCAGCGTCCTGATAGGGAGCACAGGTACGCAGTATTTT.

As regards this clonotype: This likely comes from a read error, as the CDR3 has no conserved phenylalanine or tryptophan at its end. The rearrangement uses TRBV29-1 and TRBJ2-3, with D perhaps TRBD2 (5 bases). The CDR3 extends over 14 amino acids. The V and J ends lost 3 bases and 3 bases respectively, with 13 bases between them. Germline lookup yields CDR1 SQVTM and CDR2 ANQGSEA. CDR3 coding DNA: TGCAGCGTTGATGGGGATTCGGGGACAGATACGCAGTATTTA. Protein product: CSVDGDSGTDTQYL.

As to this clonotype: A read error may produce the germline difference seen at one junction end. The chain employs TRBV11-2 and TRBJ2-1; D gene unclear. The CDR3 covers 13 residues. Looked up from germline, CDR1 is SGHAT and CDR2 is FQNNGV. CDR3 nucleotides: TGTGCCAGCAGCTTACGCCGGAACAATGAGCAATTCTTC. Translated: CASSLRRNNEQFF.

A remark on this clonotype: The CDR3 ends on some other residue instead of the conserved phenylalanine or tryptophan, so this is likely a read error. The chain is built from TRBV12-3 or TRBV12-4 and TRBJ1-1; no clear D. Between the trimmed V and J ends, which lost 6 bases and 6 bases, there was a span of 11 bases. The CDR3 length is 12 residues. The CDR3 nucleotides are TGTGCCAGCAGGTATGTGTCGGCTGAAGCTTTCTCT. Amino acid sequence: CASRYVSAEAFS.

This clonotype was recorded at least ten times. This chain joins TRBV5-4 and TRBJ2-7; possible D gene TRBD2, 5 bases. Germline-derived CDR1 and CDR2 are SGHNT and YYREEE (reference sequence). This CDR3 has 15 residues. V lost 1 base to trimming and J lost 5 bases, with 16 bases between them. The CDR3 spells CASSLFSPGKDEQYF. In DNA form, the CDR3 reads TGTGCCAGCAGCTTGTTCTCCCCGGGAAAGGACGAGCAGTACTTC.

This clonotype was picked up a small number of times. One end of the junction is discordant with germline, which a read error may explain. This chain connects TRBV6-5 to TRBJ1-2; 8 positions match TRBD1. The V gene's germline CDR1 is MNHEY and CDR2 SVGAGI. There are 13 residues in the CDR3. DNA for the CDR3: TGCACCAGCAGTCCTACAGGGGGAGGAGGCTACACCTTC. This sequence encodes CTSSPTGGGGYTF.

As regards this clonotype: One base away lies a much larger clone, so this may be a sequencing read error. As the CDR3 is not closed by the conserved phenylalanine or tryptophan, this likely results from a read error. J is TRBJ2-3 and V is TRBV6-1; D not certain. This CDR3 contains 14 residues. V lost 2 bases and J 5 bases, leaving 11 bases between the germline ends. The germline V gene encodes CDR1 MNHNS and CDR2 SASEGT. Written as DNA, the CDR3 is TGTGCCAGCAGTGAAAGGACGGGCCGAGATACGCAGTATTTA. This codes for CASSERTGRDTQYL.